The sequence of this TCR beta chain was determined in a study of cytomegalovirus exposure and HLA in healthy donors. Study-wide background: The early release's HLA-typed donors yielded 78 million or so unique TCRs.

Details on this clone: Its antigen is currently unknown.

Germline CDR1 is GTSNPN and CDR2 is SVGIG (reference sequence). The CDR3 has 15 amino acids. Trimming cost V 0 bases and J 1 base, with 12 bases left between them. Study-level points and caveats: HLA alleles were associated with 18,000 or so TCR beta sequences in a later analysis at 0.05 false discovery rate. Across donors, most TCRs were seen rarely, yet some public ones were widespread. The authors excluded some V segments, including TRBV6-2 and TRBV6-3, as indistinguishable.

Both 60 Vbeta primers and 13 Jbeta primers went into the PCR. Measured with immunoSEQ multiplex PCR; TCRdb has only the in-frame clones, and not every one. The sample lists approximately 160,000 clones, about three quarters seen once, with 3% to 3.5% in the top ten. Sequenced material: PBMCs. The clonotype comes from a woman aged 45-65 years in good health and CMV-seropositive. The chain links TRBV30 to TRBJ1-2, with D maybe TRBD1 (6 bases). CDR3 amino acids: CAWSVLRGNNYGYTF. CDR3 in DNA: TGTGCCTGGAGTGTACTTAGGGGGAATAACTATGGCTACACCTTC. Full variable domain (missing parts from reference TRBV30 and TRBJ1-2): SQTIHQWPATLVQPVGSPLSLECTVEGTSNPNLYWYRQAAGRGLQLLFYSVGIGQISSEVPQNLSASRPQDRQFILSSKKLLLSDSGFYLCAWSVLRGNNYGYTFGSGTRLTVV.